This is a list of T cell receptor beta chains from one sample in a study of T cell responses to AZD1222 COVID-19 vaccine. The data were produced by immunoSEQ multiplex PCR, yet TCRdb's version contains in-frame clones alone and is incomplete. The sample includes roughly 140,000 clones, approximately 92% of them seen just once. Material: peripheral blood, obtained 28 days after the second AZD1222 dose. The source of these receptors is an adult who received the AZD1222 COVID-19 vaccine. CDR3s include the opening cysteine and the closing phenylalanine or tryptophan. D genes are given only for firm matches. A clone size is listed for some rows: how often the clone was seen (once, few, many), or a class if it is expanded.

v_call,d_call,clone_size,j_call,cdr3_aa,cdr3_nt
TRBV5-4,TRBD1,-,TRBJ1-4,CASSLGRGVNEKLFF,TGTGCCAGCAGCTTGGGCAGGGGGGTTAATGAAAAACTGTTTTTT
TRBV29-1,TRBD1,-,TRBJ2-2,CSVGGQGASGELFF,TGCAGCGTTGGCGGACAGGGGGCTTCTGGGGAGCTGTTTTTT
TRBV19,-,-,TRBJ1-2,CASSIGTAANYGYTF,TGTGCCAGTAGTATAGGAACAGCTGCTAACTATGGCTACACCTTC
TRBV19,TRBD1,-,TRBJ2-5,CASSIGQGAETQYF,TGTGCCAGTAGTATCGGACAGGGGGCCGAGACCCAGTACTTC
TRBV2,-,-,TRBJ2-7,CASRTGQEEQYF,TGTGCCAGCAGGACAGGTCAAGAGGAGCAGTACTTC
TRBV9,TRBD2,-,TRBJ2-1,CASSVTTSGRAAYNEQFF,TGTGCCAGCAGCGTTACAACTAGCGGGAGAGCTGCCTACAATGAGCAGTTCTTC
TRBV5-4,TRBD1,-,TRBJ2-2,CASSIQTGARTGELFF,TGTGCCAGCAGCATCCAGACAGGGGCTAGAACCGGGGAGCTGTTTTTT
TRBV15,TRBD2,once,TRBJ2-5,CATSRGLAGERAETQYF,TGTGCCACCAGCAGGGGACTAGCGGGAGAGAGGGCAGAGACCCAGTACTTC
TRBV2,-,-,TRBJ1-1,CASSERLPNTEAFF,TGTGCCAGCAGTGAAAGGCTACCGAACACTGAAGCTTTCTTT
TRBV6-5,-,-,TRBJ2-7,CASSPRTVYEQYF,TGTGCCAGCAGTCCGAGGACTGTCTACGAGCAGTACTTC
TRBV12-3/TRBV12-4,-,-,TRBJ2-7,CASSPDRYEQYF,TGTGCCAGCAGCCCCGACAGGTACGAGCAGTACTTC
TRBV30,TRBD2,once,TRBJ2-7,CAWSPGLAGGPQYF,TGTGCCTGGAGTCCCGGACTAGCGGGAGGGCCGCAGTACTTC
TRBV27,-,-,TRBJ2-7,CASSFGGEQYF,TGTGCCAGCAGTTTTGGAGGAGAGCAGTACTTC
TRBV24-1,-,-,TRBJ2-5,CATSDLDAGPQETQYF,TGTGCCACCAGTGACCTGGACGCAGGCCCACAAGAGACCCAGTACTTC
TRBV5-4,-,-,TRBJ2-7,CASSLPGHLEQYF,TGTGCCAGCAGCTTGCCGGGCCACCTCGAGCAGTACTTC
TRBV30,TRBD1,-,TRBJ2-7,CAWSVPETGDPYEQYF,TGTGCCTGGAGTGTACCAGAGACAGGGGACCCCTACGAGCAGTACTTC
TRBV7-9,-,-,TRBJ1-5,CASTRATGSPQHF,TGTGCCAGCACCCGAGCCACAGGGTCACCCCAGCATTTT